Following are 21 T cell receptor beta chains from one sample sequenced in a study of CD8 T cells in Susac syndrome. The RNA, about 0.5 to 1 ug, was put through reverse transcription using random hexamers. TCRdb passed the immunoSEQ multiplex PCR reads through MiXCR, listing each CDR3 protein once. The sample contains approximately 180,000 distinct CDR3 sequences, about 94% of which appear only once. Sequencing was carried out using CD4+ T cells from PBMCs. These receptors came from a human donor with multiple sclerosis.

The chain links TRBV29-1 to TRBJ2-7, with 10 nucleotides matching TRBD1. The ends lost 5 bases at V and 10 bases at J; junction bases unmatched: 20. The germline V gene encodes CDR1 SQVTM and CDR2 ANQGSEA. CDR3 length: 16 amino acids. The CDR3 spells CSVLPRQGATSARQYF. CDR3 DNA: TGCAGCGTTCTCCCTCGACAGGGGGCGACGTCGGCGCGACAGTACTTC.

The rearrangement joins TRBV15 to TRBJ1-3; D possibly corresponds to TRBD1 (5 bases). Deletions cut 6 bases from V and 3 bases from J, with 15 bases between. The CDR3 is 15 amino acids. CDR1 and CDR2 (germline): LNHNV, YYDKDF (reference sequence). CDR3 sequence (DNA): TGTGCCACCAGTGGGGGGGATTCCTATGGAAACACCATATATTTT. This translates into CATSGGDSYGNTIYF.

The chain carries TRBV29-1 and TRBJ2-7; weak D call: TRBD1 (6 bases). CDR3 length: 12 amino acids. V lost 7 bases, J lost 3 bases, and 13 bases lay in between. Germline lookup yields CDR1 SQVTM and CDR2 ANQGSEA. This CDR3 is CSAQRGGYEQYF. The DNA for the CDR3 is TGCAGCGCCCAAAGAGGGGGCTACGAGCAGTACTTC.

The genes are TRBV28 and TRBJ2-4; tentative D call: TRBD1 (6 bases). Germline-derived CDR1 and CDR2 are MDHEN and SYDVKM. V dropped 6 bases and J dropped 1 base, with 19 bases sitting between them. The CDR3 is made up of 17 amino acids. CDR3: CASSSTAGDRAKNIQYF. In nucleotides, the CDR3 is TGTGCCAGCAGCTCCACGGCAGGGGATCGGGCCAAAAACATTCAGTACTTC.

V gene TRBV6-2 or TRBV6-3 combines with J gene TRBJ1-6; no clear D. CDR3 size: 15 residues. V lost 0 bases, J lost 6 bases, and 9 bases lay in between. Germline CDR1 MNHEY, CDR2 SVGEGT. CDR3 sequence reads: CASSYSAVGNSPLHF. As DNA, the CDR3 is TGTGCCAGCAGTTACTCGGCCGTGGGTAATTCACCCCTCCACTTT.

The V and J genes are TRBV6-5 and TRBJ2-5; D gene uncertain. Germline CDR1 and CDR2: MNHEY and SVGAGI. The CDR3 runs 12 residues. V was clipped by 6 bases and J by 3 bases, with 8 bases between them. CDR3 amino acids: CASSHSEETQYF. As DNA, the CDR3 is TGTGCCAGCAGCCACAGTGAAGAGACCCAGTACTTC.

This clonotype came up once. This chain joins TRBV7-2 and TRBJ1-1, with D maybe TRBD1 (6 bases). Looked up from germline, CDR1 is SGHTA and CDR2 is FQGNSA. Between the trimmed V and J ends, which lost 7 bases and 11 bases, there was a span of 23 bases. This CDR3 spans 14 amino acids. CDR3 in amino acids: CASNFDRRGGLAFF. CDR3 nucleotides: TGTGCCAGCAACTTCGATCGGAGGGGGGGGCTGGCTTTCTTT. Variable domain in full (rest from reference TRBV7-2 and TRBJ1-1): GAGVSQSPSNKVTEKGKDVELRCDPISGHTALYWYRQSLGQGLEFLIYFQGNSAPDKSGLPSDRFSAERTGGSVSTLTIQRTQQEDSAVYLCASNFDRRGGLAFFGQGTRLTVV.

This chain uses TRBV14 with TRBJ1-6; 7 bases align to TRBD1. The germline gives CDR1 SGHDN, CDR2 FVKESK. V was pared by 0 bases and J by 6 bases, with 2 bases of the junction left unmatched. This CDR3 contains 15 residues. For the CDR3, the DNA is TGTGCCAGCAGCCAAGAGGGACAGTTTAATTCACCCCTCCACTTT. Protein: CASSQEGQFNSPLHF.

The rearrangement uses TRBV12-3 or TRBV12-4 and TRBJ2-5; 9 bases fit TRBD2. J lost 3 bases, V lost 4 bases, and 3 bases had no gene match. This CDR3 comprises 14 residues. The CDR3: CASSSSGGKETQYF. The CDR3 DNA follows: TGTGCCAGCAGTTCGAGCGGGGGGAAAGAGACCCAGTACTTC.

This chain links TRBV7-8 with TRBJ2-5; D remains ambiguous. V shed 6 bases and J shed 2 bases, with 16 bases lying between them. Germline V CDR1 and CDR2: SGHVS, FQNEAQ. The CDR3 length is 15 residues. The CDR3 sequence: CASSYSPAQQETQYF. For the CDR3, the DNA is TGTGCCAGCAGTTATTCCCCAGCGCAACAAGAGACCCAGTACTTC.

The chain has TRBV9 and TRBJ2-1; 8 nucleotides align to TRBD2. The CDR3 has 15 amino acids. The germline V gene has CDR1 SGDLS and CDR2 YYNGEE. Trimming removed 3 bases from V and 3 bases from J; junction bases left unmatched: 5. CDR3 amino acids: CASSGGLGRYNEQFF. CDR3 in DNA: TGTGCCAGCAGCGGGGGACTAGGCCGCTACAATGAGCAGTTCTTC. Full variable domain (rest looked up from reference TRBV9 and TRBJ2-1): DSGVTQTPKHLITATGQRVTLRCSPRSGDLSVYWYQQSLDQGLQFLIQYYNGEERAKGNILERFSAQQFPDLHSELNLSSLELGDSALYFCASSGGLGRYNEQFFGPGTRLTVL.

The chain recombines TRBV12-3 or TRBV12-4 with TRBJ2-5, with TRBD1 matching 7 bases. This CDR3 is 17 amino acids long. V lost 4 bases and J lost 2; bases outside the gene matches: 13. In nucleotides, the CDR3 is TGTGCCAGCAGTTCCTACCTAGGGGGCCTAGTTCAAGAGACCCAGTACTTC. Its translation: CASSSYLGGLVQETQYF.

The chain carries TRBV7-9 and TRBJ2-7; TRBD2 matches 9 bases. Germline assignment: CDR1 SEHNR and CDR2 FQNEAQ (reference sequence). This CDR3 has 15 residues. Losses at the gene ends were 3 bases for V and 2 bases for J; bases not matched to a gene: 5. This CDR3 is CASSLVAGDTYEQYF. CDR3 DNA: TGTGCCAGCAGCTTGGTAGCGGGGGACACCTACGAGCAGTACTTC. Using reference TRBV7-9 and TRBJ2-7 for the parts outside the CDR3, the full variable domain is DTGVSQNPRHKITKRGQNVTFRCDPISEHNRLYWYRQTLGQGPEFLTYFQNEAQLEKSRLLSDRFSAERPKGSFSTLEIQRTEQGDSAMYLCASSLVAGDTYEQYFGPGTRLTVT.

The J gene is TRBJ1-6, the V gene TRBV6-1; weak D call: TRBD1 (5 bases). CDR3 length: 15 amino acids. Trimming shortened V by 2 bases and J by 6 bases, and 11 bases separated the two germline ends. Germline V gives CDR1 MNHNS, CDR2 SASEGT. The CDR3 loop is CASSERTGRNSPLHF. The CDR3 bases are TGTGCCAGCAGTGAAAGGACGGGACGTAATTCACCCCTCCACTTT.

The rearrangement links TRBV18 to TRBJ2-1, with D unresolved. Germline CDR1 and CDR2: KGHSH and LQKENI. Trimming took 4 bases from V and 8 from J, leaving 6 bases between them. This CDR3 is built from 11 residues. CDR3 residues: CASSRVDEQFF. The CDR3 DNA reads as TGTGCCAGCTCACGAGTCGATGAGCAGTTCTTC.

The J gene is TRBJ2-3, the V gene TRBV19, with 7 bases aligning to TRBD2. The V gene end was trimmed by 2 bases and the J gene end by 0 bases; junction bases not matched to a gene: 5. The CDR3 runs 16 residues. Germline assignment: CDR1 LNHDA and CDR2 SQIVND (reference sequence). In DNA form, the CDR3 reads TGTGCCAGTAGTATAAGGTCGCGGGGGAGCACAGATACGCAGTATTTT. Its protein product is CASSIRSRGSTDTQYF.

In DNA form, the CDR3 reads TGTGCCAGCAGTTTCCAGACAGGGACTATTGGTATCAATCAGCCCCAGCATTTT. Residues: CASSFQTGTIGINQPQHF. The V and J genes are TRBV28 and TRBJ1-5; 7 bases are a match to TRBD1. Trimming at V came to 3 bases and at J to 3 bases, leaving 14 bases not matched to a gene. Germline values: CDR1 MDHEN, CDR2 SYDVKM. There are 18 residues in the CDR3.

This chain joins TRBV7-9 and TRBJ2-5; TRBD1 matches 8 bases. The V gene's germline CDR1 is SEHNR and CDR2 FQNEAQ (reference sequence). V shed 1 base, J shed 1 base, and the junction held 5 bases outside the gene matches. The CDR3 has 16 residues. CDR3 loop: CASSLGRDRSQETQYF. DNA for the CDR3: TGTGCCAGCAGCTTAGGGCGGGACAGGTCCCAAGAGACCCAGTACTTC.

This chain uses TRBV29-1 with TRBJ2-7, with D perhaps TRBD2 (5 bases). The CDR3 covers 13 residues. Trimming shortened V by 4 bases and J by 7 bases, and 17 bases separated the two germline ends. Germline-derived CDR1 and CDR2 are SQVTM and ANQGSEA. The DNA of the CDR3 is TGCAGCGTTGCGTCCGGTAGGGCGGGTGAGCAGTACTTC. This gives the protein CSVASGRAGEQYF.

The rearrangement joins TRBV2 to TRBJ1-5; unclear D gene. Per the germline V gene, CDR1 is SNHLY and CDR2 is FYNNEI. This CDR3 contains 14 residues. Trimming stripped 4 bases from V and 0 bases from J, with 7 bases between. CDR3 coding DNA: TGTGCCAGCAGTGCCGAGTATAGCAATCAGCCCCAGCATTTT. This translates into CASSAEYSNQPQHF. Looking up the rest from reference TRBV2 and TRBJ1-5 gives the full variable domain: EPEVTQTPSHQVTQMGQEVILRCVPISNHLYFYWYRQILGQKVEFLVSFYNNEISEKSEIFDDQFSVERPDGSNFTLKIRSTKLEDSAMYFCASSAEYSNQPQHFGDGTRLSIL.

The V call is TRBV20-1, the J call TRBJ2-3; D gene unclear. V gave up 3 bases and J gave up 0 bases, with 10 bases separating them. The V gene's germline CDR1 is DFQATT and CDR2 SNEGSKA (reference sequence). The CDR3 loop spans 14 amino acids. The CDR3 nucleotides are TGCAGTGCTAGTACCTACTCTAGCACAGATACGCAGTATTTT. Its translation: CSASTYSSTDTQYF.